This T cell receptor (beta chain) came from a study of blood T cell repertoires in COVID-19 (dated by TCRdb to 2020 to 2022). The study in broad terms: The collaborator samples originated in the United States, Italy and Spain and spanned the acute and convalescent phases of COVID-19. The material from the prospective study consisted of cDNA or gDNA derived from T cells, B-cell-depleted T cells, or PBMCs. Subjects who had been exposed to COVID-19, were actively infected with it, or had recovered from it provided the deeply sampled blood TCRbeta repertoires that made up the dataset. The repertoires were released in a freely available public database meant as a resource for research on the immune response to SARS-CoV-2. Samples were obtained from the ongoing ImmuneRACE study (first 160 participants) and from 1,200 or so subjects provided by 6 global collaborators. The sample metadata nearly always contained a de-identified subject ID, COVID-19 status, age in years and sex. Where available, HLA class I and class II types were taken from metadata supplied by the sample provider and were not determined by assay-based typing. Results and caveats for the whole study, not just this receptor: How much clinical and demographic metadata was included differed by source and by participant, and the metadata was provided uncurated.

TCRbeta CDR3 regions were amplified from genomic DNA using the immunoSEQ Assay, a bias-controlled multiplex PCR. The source study handled its data this way. The number of nucleated cells in each sample was estimated from the amplification of reference gene primers within the assay. To quantify the absolute abundance of each unique TCRbeta CDR3 rearrangement, sequence reads were collapsed and filtered. For each sample, productive Simpson clonality was calculated by taking the square root of Simpson's diversity index across productive rearrangements. Sourced from immuneACCESS, this table was stored by TCRdb with only in-frame sequences that have V and J called. A share of the clones is absent; for the studies checked, an unresolved V gene accounts for under half, and the remainder has no known explanation. V, J and clone size are taken as reported in that table, and D and trimming were inferred from the DNA itself. The sample yields around 260,000 clones; more than 70% were counted once. The ten largest clones add up to 2% to 2.5% of the sample.

Trimming leaves V shorter by 4 bases and J shorter by 2 bases, with the junction holding 5 bases beyond the gene matches. The CDR3 measures 14 amino acids from cysteine to phenylalanine. Just the 42-base CDR3 DNA is kept, in frame starting at base 1. The germline V gene encodes CDR1 SGHTS and CDR2 YDEGEE. Collaborating institutions collected whole blood in K2EDTA tubes following their own protocols. For TCRbeta analysis, collaborator samples were shipped as frozen whole blood, as isolated PBMCs, or as DNA extracted from either sample type. Note on this clone: Its antigen is not yet known. No qualities accompany the bases; no much larger clone lies one base away.

Specimen: peripheral blood. This clonotype was sampled from a woman in her 50s with acute or convalescent COVID-19. The V and J segments used are TRBV5-8 and TRBJ2-5, and TRBD1 matches 7 of the central bases. The DNA sequence follows: TGTGCCAGCAGCCTCCGGGACAGACAAGAGACCCAGTACTTC. Translated, this gives CASSLRDRQETQYF.